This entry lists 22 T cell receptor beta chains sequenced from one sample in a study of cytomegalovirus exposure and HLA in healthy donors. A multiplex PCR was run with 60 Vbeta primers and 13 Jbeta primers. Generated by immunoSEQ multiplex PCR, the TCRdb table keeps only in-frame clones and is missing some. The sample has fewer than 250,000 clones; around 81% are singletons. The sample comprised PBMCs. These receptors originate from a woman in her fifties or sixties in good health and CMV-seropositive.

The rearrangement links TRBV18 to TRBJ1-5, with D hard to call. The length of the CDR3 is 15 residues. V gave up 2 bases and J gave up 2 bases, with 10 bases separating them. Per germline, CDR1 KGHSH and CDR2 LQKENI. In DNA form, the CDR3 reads TGTGCCAGCTCACCATCTAAGGAGGGCAATCAGCCCCAGCATTTT. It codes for CASSPSKEGNQPQHF.

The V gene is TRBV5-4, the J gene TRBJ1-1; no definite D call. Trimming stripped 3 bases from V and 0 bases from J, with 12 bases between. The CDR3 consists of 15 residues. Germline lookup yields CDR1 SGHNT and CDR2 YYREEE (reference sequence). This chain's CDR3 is CASSSVLGVNTEAFF. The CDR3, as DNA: TGTGCCAGCAGCTCGGTTCTAGGAGTGAACACTGAAGCTTTCTTT.

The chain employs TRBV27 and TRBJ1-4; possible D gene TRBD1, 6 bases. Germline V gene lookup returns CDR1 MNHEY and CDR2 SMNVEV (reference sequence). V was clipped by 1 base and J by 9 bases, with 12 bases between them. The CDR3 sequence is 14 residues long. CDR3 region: CASSLLGAGKKLFF. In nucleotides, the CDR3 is TGTGCCAGCAGTTTATTGGGGGCAGGTAAAAAACTGTTTTTT.

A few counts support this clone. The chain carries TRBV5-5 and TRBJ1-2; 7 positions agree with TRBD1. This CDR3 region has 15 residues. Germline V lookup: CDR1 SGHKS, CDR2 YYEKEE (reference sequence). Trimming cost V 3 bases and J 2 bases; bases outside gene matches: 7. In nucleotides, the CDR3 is TGTGCCAGCAGCTCCCTACAGGGGTCCAACTATGGCTACACCTTC. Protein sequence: CASSSLQGSNYGYTF.

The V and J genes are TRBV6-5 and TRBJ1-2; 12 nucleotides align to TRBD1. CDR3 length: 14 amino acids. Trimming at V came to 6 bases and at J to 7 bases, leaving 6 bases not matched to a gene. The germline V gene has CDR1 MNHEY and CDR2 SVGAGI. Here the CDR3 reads CASSRGQGAGGYTF. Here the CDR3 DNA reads TGTGCCAGCAGCCGGGGACAGGGGGCTGGTGGCTACACCTTC.

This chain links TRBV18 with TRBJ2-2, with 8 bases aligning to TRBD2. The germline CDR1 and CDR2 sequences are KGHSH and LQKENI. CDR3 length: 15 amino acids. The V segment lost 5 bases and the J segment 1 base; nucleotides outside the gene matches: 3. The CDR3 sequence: CASSVTSGNTGELFF. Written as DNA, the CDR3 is TGTGCCAGCTCAGTCACTAGCGGGAACACCGGGGAGCTGTTTTTT.

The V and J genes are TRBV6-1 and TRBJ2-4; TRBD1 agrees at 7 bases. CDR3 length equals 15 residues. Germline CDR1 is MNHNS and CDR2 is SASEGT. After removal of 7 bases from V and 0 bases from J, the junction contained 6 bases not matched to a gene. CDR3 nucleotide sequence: TGTGCCAGCAAGGGACAGAGTTTAGCCAAAAACATTCAGTACTTC. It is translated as CASKGQSLAKNIQYF.

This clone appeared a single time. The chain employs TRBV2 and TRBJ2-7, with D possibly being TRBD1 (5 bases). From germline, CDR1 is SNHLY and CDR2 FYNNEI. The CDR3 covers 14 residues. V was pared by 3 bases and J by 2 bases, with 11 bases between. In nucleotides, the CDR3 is TGTGCCAGCAGTGAGTCCAGGGCAACCTACGAGCAGTACTTC. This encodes CASSESRATYEQYF.

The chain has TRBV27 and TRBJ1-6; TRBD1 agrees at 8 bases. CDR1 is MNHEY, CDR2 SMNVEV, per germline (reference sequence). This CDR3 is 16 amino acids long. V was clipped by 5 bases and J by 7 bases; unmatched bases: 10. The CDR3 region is CASSHRTGWGNSPLHF. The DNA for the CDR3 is TGTGCCAGCAGTCACAGGACAGGGTGGGGCAATTCACCCCTCCACTTT.

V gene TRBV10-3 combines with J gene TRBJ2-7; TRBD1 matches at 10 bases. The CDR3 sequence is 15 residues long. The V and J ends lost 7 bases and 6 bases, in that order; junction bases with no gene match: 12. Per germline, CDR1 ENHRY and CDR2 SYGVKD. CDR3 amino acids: CAIKNTGTGEFEQYF. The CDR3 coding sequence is TGTGCCATCAAAAACACCGGGACAGGGGAATTCGAGCAGTACTTC.

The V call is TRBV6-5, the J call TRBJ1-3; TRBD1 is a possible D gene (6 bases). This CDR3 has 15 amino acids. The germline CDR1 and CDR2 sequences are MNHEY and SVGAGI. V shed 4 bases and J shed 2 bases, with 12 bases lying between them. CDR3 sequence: CASSLDRDTGNTIYF. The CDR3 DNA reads TGTGCCAGCAGTTTGGACAGAGATACTGGAAACACCATATATTTT.

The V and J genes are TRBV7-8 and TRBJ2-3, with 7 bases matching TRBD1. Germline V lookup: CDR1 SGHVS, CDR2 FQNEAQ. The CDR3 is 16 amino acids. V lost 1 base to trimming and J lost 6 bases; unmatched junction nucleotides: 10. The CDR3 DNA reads TGTGCCAGCAGCTTAGTCGTGACAGGGCATTCGGATACGCAGTATTTT. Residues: CASSLVVTGHSDTQYF.

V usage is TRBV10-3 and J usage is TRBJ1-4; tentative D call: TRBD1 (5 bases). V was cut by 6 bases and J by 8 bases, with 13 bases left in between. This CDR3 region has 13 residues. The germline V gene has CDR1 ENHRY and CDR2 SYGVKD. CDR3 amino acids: CAIRRDFREKLFF. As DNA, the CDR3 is TGTGCCATCAGAAGGGACTTTAGAGAAAAACTGTTTTTT.

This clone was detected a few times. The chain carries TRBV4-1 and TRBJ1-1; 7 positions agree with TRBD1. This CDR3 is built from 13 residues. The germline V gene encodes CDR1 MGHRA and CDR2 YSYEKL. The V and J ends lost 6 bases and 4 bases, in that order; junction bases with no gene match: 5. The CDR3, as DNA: TGCGCCAGCAGGGCACACAGGGGCACTGAAGCTTTCTTT. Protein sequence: CASRAHRGTEAFF.

CDR3 sequence (DNA): TGTGCCAGCAGCGCGCAGGGGTCCGCGAACACCGGGGAGCTGTTTTTT. Its protein product is CASSAQGSANTGELFF. The chain is built from TRBV6-4 and TRBJ2-2; D is perhaps TRBD1 (6 bases). CDR3 length equals 16 residues. V was pared by 6 bases and J by 0 bases, with 14 bases between. Germline assignment: CDR1 MRHNA and CDR2 SNTAGT.

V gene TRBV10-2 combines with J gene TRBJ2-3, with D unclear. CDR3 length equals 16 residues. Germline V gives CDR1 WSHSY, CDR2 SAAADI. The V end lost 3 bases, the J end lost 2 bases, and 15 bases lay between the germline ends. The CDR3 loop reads CASSDLPADFTDTQYF. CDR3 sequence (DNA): TGCGCCAGCAGTGACCTGCCCGCAGACTTCACAGATACGCAGTATTTT.

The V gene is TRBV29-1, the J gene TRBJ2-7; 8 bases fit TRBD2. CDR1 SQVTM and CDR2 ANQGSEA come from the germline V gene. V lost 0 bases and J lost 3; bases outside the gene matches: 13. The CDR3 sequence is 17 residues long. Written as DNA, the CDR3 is TGCAGCGTTGAAGACCCCCTCCGGGACGGGGGGGTCTACGAGCAGTACTTC. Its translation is CSVEDPLRDGGVYEQYF.

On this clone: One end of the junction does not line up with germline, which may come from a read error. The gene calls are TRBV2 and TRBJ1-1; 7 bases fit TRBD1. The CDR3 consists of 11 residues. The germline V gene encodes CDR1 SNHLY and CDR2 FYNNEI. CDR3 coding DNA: TGTGCCAGCACTGAACAGGGGGAAGCTTTCTTT. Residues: CASTEQGEAFF.

The CDR3: CASSSPPGQGENYEQYF. The CDR3, as DNA: TGTGCCAGCAGCTCCCCACCGGGACAGGGGGAGAACTACGAGCAGTACTTC. The rearrangement uses TRBV5-4 and TRBJ2-7; 11 nucleotides line up with TRBD1. Germline values: CDR1 SGHNT, CDR2 YYREEE (reference sequence). The CDR3 sequence is 17 residues long. V shed 3 bases and J 3 bases; nucleotides not matched to a gene: 11.

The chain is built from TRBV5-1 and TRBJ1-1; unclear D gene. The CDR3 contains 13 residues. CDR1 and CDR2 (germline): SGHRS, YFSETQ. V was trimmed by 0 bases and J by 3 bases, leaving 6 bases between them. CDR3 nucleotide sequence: TGCGCCAGCAGCTTGGTCAGCGACACTGAAGCTTTCTTT. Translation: CASSLVSDTEAFF.

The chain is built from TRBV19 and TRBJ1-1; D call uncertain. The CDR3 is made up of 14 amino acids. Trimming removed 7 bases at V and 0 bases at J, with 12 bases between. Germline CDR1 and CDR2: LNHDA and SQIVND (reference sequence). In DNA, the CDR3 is TGTGCCAGTATGGGAGCACCCATGAACACTGAAGCTTTCTTT. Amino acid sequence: CASMGAPMNTEAFF.

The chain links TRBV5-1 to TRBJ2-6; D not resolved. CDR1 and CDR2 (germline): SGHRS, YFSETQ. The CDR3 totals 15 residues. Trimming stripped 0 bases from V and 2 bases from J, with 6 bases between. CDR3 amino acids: CASSLGSAGANVLTF. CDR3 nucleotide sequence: TGCGCCAGCAGCTTGGGTTCAGCTGGGGCCAACGTCCTGACTTTC.